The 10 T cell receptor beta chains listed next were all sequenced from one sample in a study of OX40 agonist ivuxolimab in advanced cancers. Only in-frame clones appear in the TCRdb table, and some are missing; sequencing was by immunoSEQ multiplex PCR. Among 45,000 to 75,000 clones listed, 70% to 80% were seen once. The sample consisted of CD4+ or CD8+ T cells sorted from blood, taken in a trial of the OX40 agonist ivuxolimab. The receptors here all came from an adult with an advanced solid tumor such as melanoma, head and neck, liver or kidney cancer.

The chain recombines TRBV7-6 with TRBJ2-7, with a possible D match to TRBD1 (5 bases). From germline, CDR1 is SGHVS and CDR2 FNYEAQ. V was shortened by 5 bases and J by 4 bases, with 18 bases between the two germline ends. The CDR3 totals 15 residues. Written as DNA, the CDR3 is TGTGCCAGCAGCCTGGGGCCCACCCTTAGTTACGAGCAGTACTTC. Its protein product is CASSLGPTLSYEQYF.

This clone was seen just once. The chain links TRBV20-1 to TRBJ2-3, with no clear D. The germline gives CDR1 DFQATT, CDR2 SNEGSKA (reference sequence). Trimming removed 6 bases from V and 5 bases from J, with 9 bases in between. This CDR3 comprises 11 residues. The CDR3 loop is CSAPRLDTQYF. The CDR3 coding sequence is TGCAGTGCGCCTCGCTTAGATACGCAGTATTTT.

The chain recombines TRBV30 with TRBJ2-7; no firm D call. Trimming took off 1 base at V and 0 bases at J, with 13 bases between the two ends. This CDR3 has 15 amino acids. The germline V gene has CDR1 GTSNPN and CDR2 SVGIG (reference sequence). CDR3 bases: TGTGCCTGGAGTGGTCAGGTATCTAGCTCCTACGAGCAGTACTTC. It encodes CAWSGQVSSSYEQYF. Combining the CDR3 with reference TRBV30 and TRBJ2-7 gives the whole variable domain SQTIHQWPATLVQPVGSPLSLECTVEGTSNPNLYWYRQAAGRGLQLLFYSVGIGQISSEVPQNLSASRPQDRQFILSSKKLLLSDSGFYLCAWSGQVSSSYEQYFGPGTRLTVT.

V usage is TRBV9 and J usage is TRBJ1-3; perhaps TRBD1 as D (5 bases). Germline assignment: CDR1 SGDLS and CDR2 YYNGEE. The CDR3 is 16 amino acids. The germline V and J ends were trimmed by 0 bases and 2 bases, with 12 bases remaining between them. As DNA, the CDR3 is TGTGCCAGCAGCGTAGCTACAGGAGGAACTGGAAACACCATATATTTT. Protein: CASSVATGGTGNTIYF.

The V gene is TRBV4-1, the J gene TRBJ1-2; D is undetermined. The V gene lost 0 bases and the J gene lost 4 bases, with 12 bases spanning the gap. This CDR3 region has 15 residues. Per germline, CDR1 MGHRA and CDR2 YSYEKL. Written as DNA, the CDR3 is TGCGCCAGCAGCCAAGATCCCGCGGACGGCTATGGCTACACCTTC. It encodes CASSQDPADGYGYTF.

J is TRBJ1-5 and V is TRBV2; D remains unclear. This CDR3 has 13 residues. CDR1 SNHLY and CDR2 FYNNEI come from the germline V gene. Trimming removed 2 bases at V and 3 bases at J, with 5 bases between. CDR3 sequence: CASSEFNNQPQHF. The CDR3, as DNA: TGTGCCAGCAGTGAATTTAACAATCAGCCCCAGCATTTT.

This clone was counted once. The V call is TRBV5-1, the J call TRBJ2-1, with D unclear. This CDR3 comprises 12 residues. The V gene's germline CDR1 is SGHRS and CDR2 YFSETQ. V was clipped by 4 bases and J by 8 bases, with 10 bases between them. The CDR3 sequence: CASSGPYDEQFF. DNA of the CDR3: TGCGCCAGCAGCGGGCCCTATGATGAGCAGTTCTTC.

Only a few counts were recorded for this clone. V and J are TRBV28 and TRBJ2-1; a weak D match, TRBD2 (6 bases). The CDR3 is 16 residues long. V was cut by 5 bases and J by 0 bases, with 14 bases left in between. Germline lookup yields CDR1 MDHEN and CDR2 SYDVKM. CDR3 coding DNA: TGTGCCAGCAGTCACTTTCGAGCGGGCTCCTACAATGAGCAGTTCTTC. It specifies CASSHFRAGSYNEQFF.

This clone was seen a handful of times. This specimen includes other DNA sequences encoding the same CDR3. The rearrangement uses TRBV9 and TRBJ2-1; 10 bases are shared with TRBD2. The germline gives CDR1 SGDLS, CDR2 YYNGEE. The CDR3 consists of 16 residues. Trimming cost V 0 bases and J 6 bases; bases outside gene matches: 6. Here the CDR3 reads CASSVVAGGGGNEQFF. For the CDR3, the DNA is TGTGCCAGCAGCGTAGTAGCGGGGGGAGGGGGCAATGAGCAGTTCTTC.

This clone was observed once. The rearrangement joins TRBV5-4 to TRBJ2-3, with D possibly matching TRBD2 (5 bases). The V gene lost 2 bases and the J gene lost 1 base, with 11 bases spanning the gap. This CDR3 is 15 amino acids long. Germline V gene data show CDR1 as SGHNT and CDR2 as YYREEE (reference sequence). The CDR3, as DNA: TGTGCCAGCAGCTTTCGGGGTAGCGGCACAGATACGCAGTATTTT. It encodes CASSFRGSGTDTQYF.